This T cell receptor beta chain was captured by sequencing in a study of T cells in Graves' hyperthyroidism and ophthalmopathy. Overall study results and limits: Blood also showed most of the thyroid clonotypes that were expanded above 0.001.

Germline lookup yields CDR1 SGHTA and CDR2 FQGTGA. The CDR3 loop spans 14 amino acids. V gave up 6 bases and J gave up 4 bases; unmatched junction bases: 5. Only a few counts were recorded for this clonotype. Its antigen is currently unknown. A much larger clone sits a single nucleotide away, making a read error possible. RNA transcripts provided the source from which TCR beta CDR3 regions were amplified. RT-PCR in the first round (using the HTBI primer set) targeted the TCR CDR3. TCRdb reprocessed the multiplex PCR reads with MiXCR, giving one entry per CDR3 protein. Here the sample spans about 520,000 distinct CDR3 sequences, around 22% being singletons. On the basis of clinical symptoms, serum thyroxine and TRAb, thyroid ultrasound and orbital computed tomography, diagnoses were made.

This chain connects TRBV7-3 to TRBJ2-2; 7 nucleotides align to TRBD1. What was sequenced was blood. This clonotype was obtained from a woman aged 25 to 45 with Graves' ophthalmopathy. Here the CDR3 reads CASSTGASTGELFF. In DNA form, the CDR3 reads TGTGCCAGCAGTACAGGGGCGAGCACCGGGGAGCTGTTTTTT.